Listed below are T cell receptor beta chains from one sample, sequenced in a study of blood T cell repertoires in COVID-19. Repertoires were generated with immunoSEQ multiplex PCR, while TCRdb's copy carries only in-frame clones and drops some. The sample holds around 150,000 clones, about 81% seen once. Material for sequencing was peripheral blood. The receptors were gathered from a human donor in a cohort sampled during active COVID-19. Both conserved end residues are trimmed from each CDR3.

TRBV7-9	TRBJ1-1	ASSPNMATEAF
TRBV9	TRBJ2-6	ASSVGGGGSGANVLT
TRBV5-4	TRBJ2-7	ASGPLTAAGGYEQY
TRBV2	TRBJ1-4	ASRLITTNEKLF
TRBV4-1	TRBJ2-3	ASSHPPGAGVTDTQY
TRBV23-1	TRBJ2-7	ASSQPRQGALTYEQY
TRBV7-8	TRBJ1-1	ASSPRGSTEAF
TRBV7-9	TRBJ2-3	ASSSSGDTQY
TRBV29-1	TRBJ1-1	SVQGNTEAF
TRBV29-1	TRBJ2-4	SVGALRAKNIQY
TRBV2	TRBJ2-7	ASSEQTVTYEQY
TRBV7-6	TRBJ1-1	ASSTDRGDTEAF
TRBV9	TRBJ1-2	ASSVGAGGRGYT
TRBV28	TRBJ1-6	ASTKRGRGSNSPLH
TRBV9	TRBJ2-7	ASSAQGRDREQY
TRBV30	TRBJ2-1	AWSVQTPERQF
TRBV5-8	TRBJ2-2	ASSGLAGGGELF
TRBV19	TRBJ1-5	ASTTPGGPRTWPQH
TRBV28	TRBJ2-6	ASSLESGRPANVLT
TRBV5-8	TRBJ2-6	ASSFGGLHSGANVLT
TRBV5-6	TRBJ1-5	ASSLNFQSNQPQH
TRBV18	TRBJ1-2	ASSPRTQDGYT
TRBV6-5	TRBJ2-4	ASSYKQVQY
TRBV23-1	TRBJ1-5	ASSQGAVSNQPQH
TRBV28	TRBJ1-1	ASSPLEQGAGAGTEAF
TRBV19	TRBJ1-2	ASSDPGTGDYGYT
TRBV5-1	TRBJ1-1	ASSLAGMNTEAF
TRBV29-1	TRBJ1-1	SVAGESTEAF
TRBV6-5	TRBJ2-7	ASSPGGDGEQY
TRBV6-5	TRBJ1-6	ASSYSNTANSPLH
TRBV9	TRBJ2-7	ASSVGGESYEQY
TRBV28	TRBJ1-1	ASSFPGTGNTEAF
TRBV9	TRBJ2-7	ASSVGSGRGEQY
TRBV5-1	TRBJ2-7	ASSSKGWQEREQY
TRBV3-1/TRBV3-2	TRBJ2-5	ASSRELAGQETQY
TRBV6-2/TRBV6-3	TRBJ2-3	ASSYFGTGYTDTQY
TRBV27	TRBJ1-3	AGRTIY
TRBV27	TRBJ2-7	ASSPMTDIGEQY
TRBV12-2	TRBJ2-7	ASRFSGASLQEQY
TRBV30	TRBJ2-1	AWRGLAEYNEQF
TRBV29-1	TRBJ2-7	SARTSGSSYEQY
TRBV15	TRBJ1-4	ATSRAVGTGNEKLF
TRBV3-1/TRBV3-2	TRBJ2-6	ASSLGGAGANVLT
TRBV28	TRBJ2-7	ASSLTSSEQY
TRBV7-9	TRBJ2-1	ASSFSSGADNEQF
TRBV7-9	TRBJ2-6	ASSQIASSGANVLT
TRBV7-7	TRBJ2-1	ASSASTGVHEQF
TRBV29-1	TRBJ2-2	SVVFLAGVTGELF
TRBV6-2/TRBV6-3	TRBJ1-5	ASSLQGFGQPQH
TRBV18	TRBJ2-5	ASSPKRETQY
TRBV6-1	TRBJ1-5	ASSDEWQPQH
TRBV5-6	TRBJ2-5	ASSLGVRGLETQY